This passage covers 28 T cell receptor beta chains from one sample sequenced in a study of T cells after yellow fever vaccination. TCRdb processed the 5' RACE reads anew with MiXCR; each CDR3 protein has one entry. The sample holds about 330,000 distinct CDR3 sequences; about 7.8% are singletons and the top ten take 17%. Sequences were derived from PBMCs, sampled approximately 47 days after the first yellow fever vaccination. The receptors derive from a man between 18 and 29 years old who received the YFV17D yellow fever vaccine.

The chain links TRBV4-1 to TRBJ2-1; TRBD1 or TRBD2 may be the D gene (7 bases each). This CDR3 has 16 amino acids. CDR1 and CDR2 from the germline V gene are MGHRA and YSYEKL. Trimming pared 5 bases from V and 8 bases from J, leaving 22 bases between. CDR3 sequence: CASSSQGGGGWDEQFF. DNA for the CDR3: TGCGCCAGCAGCTCTCAAGGGGGCGGGGGATGGGATGAGCAGTTCTTC.

The rearrangement uses TRBV7-2 and TRBJ2-2; possibly TRBD2 for D (6 bases). CDR1 is SGHTA, CDR2 FQGNSA, per germline. CDR3 length: 15 residues. The V and J ends lost 2 bases and 5 bases respectively, with 12 bases between them. The CDR3: CASSLSGHATGELFF. The DNA for the CDR3 is TGTGCCAGCAGCTTAAGCGGGCACGCTACCGGGGAGCTGTTTTTT.

As DNA, the CDR3 is TGTGCCAGCAGCTTAGGCGGGGGGGGGGTTCTCTCCTACGAGCAGTACTTC. Translated, it gives CASSLGGGGVLSYEQYF. The chain combines TRBV7-2 with TRBJ2-7; 9 bases are shared with TRBD2. V lost 1 base to trimming and J lost 0 bases; unmatched junction nucleotides: 7. The CDR3 is made up of 17 amino acids. Germline V gene lookup returns CDR1 SGHTA and CDR2 FQGNSA.

This clonotype was seen a handful of times. The J gene is TRBJ1-1, the V gene TRBV15; tentative D call: TRBD1 (6 bases). Germline V gene lookup returns CDR1 LNHNV and CDR2 YYDKDF (reference sequence). V lost 3 bases, J lost 5 bases, and 10 bases lay in between. CDR3 length: 13 residues. The CDR3 DNA is TGTGCCACCAGCAGTACCCAGGGGACTGAAGCTTTCTTT. Its translation is CATSSTQGTEAFF.

This clonotype was observed a handful of times. This chain uses TRBV20-1 with TRBJ2-5; D is perhaps TRBD1 or TRBD2 (6 bases each). CDR3 size: 13 residues. V was trimmed by 5 bases and J by 0 bases, leaving 10 bases between them. Germline V gene data show CDR1 as DFQATT and CDR2 as SNEGSKA (reference sequence). In nucleotides, the CDR3 is TGCAGTGCTCGCGGGACAAACCAAGAGACCCAGTACTTC. Translation: CSARGTNQETQYF.

This chain uses TRBV10-3 with TRBJ2-7, with 11 bases lining up with TRBD1. The CDR3 spans 14 residues. The germline CDR1 and CDR2 sequences are ENHRY and SYGVKD. The ends lost 2 bases at V and 5 bases at J; junction bases unmatched: 2. CDR3 coding DNA: TGTGCCATCAGTGAGGGACAGGGGGCCCACGAGCAGTACTTC. It codes for CAISEGQGAHEQYF.

The table lists this clonotype with a few counts. The chain recombines TRBV25-1 with TRBJ2-1; tentatively, D is TRBD1 or TRBD2 (5 bases each). Between the trimmed V and J ends, which lost 2 bases and 5 bases, there was a span of 16 bases. CDR3 length: 16 residues. Germline V gives CDR1 MGHDK, CDR2 SYGVNS. The CDR3 is CASSELPGTTNNEQFF. The CDR3 nucleotides read TGTGCCAGCAGTGAACTCCCAGGGACCACCAACAATGAGCAGTTCTTC.

This clonotype was recorded at least ten times. The chain employs TRBV7-2 and TRBJ1-1, with D possibly TRBD1 on 5 matching bases. The CDR3 totals 15 residues. Trimming removed 7 bases at V and 5 bases at J, with 20 bases between. Germline CDR1 is SGHTA and CDR2 is FQGNSA. CDR3: CASTPVWGGRTEAFF. The CDR3 coding sequence is TGTGCCAGCACCCCCGTGTGGGGGGGTCGGACTGAAGCTTTCTTT. The full variable domain, its missing parts supplied by reference TRBV7-2 and TRBJ1-1, is GAGVSQSPSNKVTEKGKDVELRCDPISGHTALYWYRQSLGQGLEFLIYFQGNSAPDKSGLPSDRFSAERTGGSVSTLTIQRTQQEDSAVYLCASTPVWGGRTEAFFGQGTRLTVV.

This clonotype was recorded a few times. The chain employs TRBV5-1 and TRBJ2-1; 7 nucleotides agree with TRBD2. There are 15 residues in the CDR3. Germline CDR1 is SGHRS and CDR2 is YFSETQ. The V segment lost 0 bases and the J segment 5 bases; nucleotides outside the gene matches: 5. The CDR3 reads CASSLAWGGNNEQFF. CDR3 in DNA: TGCGCCAGCAGCTTGGCCTGGGGGGGTAACAATGAGCAGTTCTTC.

On this clonotype: Being one base from a much bigger clone, this may be a read error. CDR3 in amino acids: CCARDPGSGGAADTQYF. CDR3 bases: TGCTGTGCTAGAGATCCGGGTAGCGGGGGGGCCGCGGATACGCAGTATTTT. This chain connects TRBV20-1 to TRBJ2-3; 11 bases agree with TRBD2. The germline V gene encodes CDR1 DFQATT and CDR2 SNEGSKA (reference sequence). The CDR3 covers 17 residues.

The chain couples TRBV4-1 to TRBJ1-2; D remains unclear. The CDR3 consists of 13 residues. CDR1 and CDR2 (germline): MGHRA, YSYEKL. The ends were cut back, 0 bases at V and 5 bases at J, with 7 bases in the middle. CDR3: CASSQDPWYGYTF. CDR3 DNA: TGCGCCAGCAGCCAAGACCCTTGGTATGGCTACACCTTC.

V usage is TRBV20-1 and J usage is TRBJ2-6; D gene uncertain. The V gene lost 7 bases and the J gene lost 0 bases, with 13 bases spanning the gap. The CDR3 length is 15 residues. Per germline, CDR1 DFQATT and CDR2 SNEGSKA (reference sequence). The CDR3 here is CSVLRWGSGANVLTF. CDR3 nucleotide sequence: TGCAGTGTTCTTCGCTGGGGCTCTGGGGCCAACGTCCTGACTTTC.

The table lists this clonotype with a few counts. The rearrangement uses TRBV7-2 and TRBJ2-2; possible D gene TRBD1, 6 bases. In germline, CDR1 is SGHTA, CDR2 FQGNSA. The CDR3 consists of 15 residues. The V gene lost 3 bases and the J gene lost 4 bases, with 12 bases spanning the gap. CDR3 coding DNA: TGTGCCAGCAGCTTCAATGGACAGAGCACCGGGGAGCTGTTTTTT. Translation gives CASSFNGQSTGELFF.

This clonotype was recorded at least ten times. The chain employs TRBV2 and TRBJ2-7; TRBD1 might be the D (6 bases). Between the trimmed V and J ends, which lost 5 bases and 4 bases, there was a span of 9 bases. The germline V gene has CDR1 SNHLY and CDR2 FYNNEI. The CDR3 is 12 residues long. DNA of the CDR3: TGTGCCAGCAGTCGACAGGTTTACGAGCAGTACTTC. Translation: CASSRQVYEQYF.

This clonotype turned up a few times. The gene calls are TRBV10-3 and TRBJ2-1; D perhaps matches TRBD1 (5 bases). The germline V gene has CDR1 ENHRY and CDR2 SYGVKD. CDR3 length: 13 amino acids. Deletions cut 3 bases from V and 4 bases from J, with 7 bases between. CDR3 nucleotides: TGTGCCATCAGTGAAGACAGTTACAATGAGCAGTTCTTC. Protein sequence: CAISEDSYNEQFF.

This clonotype was seen more than once but under ten times. The chain employs TRBV4-1 and TRBJ1-2; D not resolved. The length of the CDR3 is 15 residues. Germline CDR1 reads MGHRA; CDR2 reads YSYEKL. The V gene lost 5 bases and the J gene lost 2 bases, with 15 bases spanning the gap. CDR3 protein: CASSSILDGNYGYTF. The CDR3 coding sequence is TGCGCCAGCAGCTCTATTCTGGACGGCAACTATGGCTACACCTTC.

The chain couples TRBV7-2 to TRBJ2-4; TRBD1 matches 9 bases. The CDR3 loop spans 16 amino acids. After removal of 2 bases from V and 8 bases from J, the junction contained 10 bases not matched to a gene. Germline loops: CDR1 SGHTA, CDR2 FQGNSA. CDR3 bases: TGTGCCAGCAGCTTATGGAGCGGGACAGGGTCTTACATTCAGTACTTC. Translation gives CASSLWSGTGSYIQYF.

This clonotype was observed a handful of times. The V gene is TRBV6-2 or TRBV6-3, the J gene TRBJ2-1; 11 nucleotides align to TRBD2. V shed 7 bases, J shed 10 bases, and the junction held 15 bases outside the gene matches. CDR1 is MNHEY, CDR2 SVGEGT, per germline. The CDR3 contains 16 residues. The CDR3 region has the DNA TGTGCCAGCACCACCACCACCCTAGCGGGGGGTCCGGAGCAGTTCTTC. This encodes CASTTTTLAGGPEQFF.

This clonotype was counted a few times. This chain uses TRBV20-1 with TRBJ1-2, with 8 bases identical to TRBD1. V lost 6 bases to trimming and J lost 2 bases; unmatched junction nucleotides: 5. The CDR3 contains 13 residues. Germline CDR1 is DFQATT and CDR2 is SNEGSKA (reference sequence). DNA of the CDR3: TGCAGTGCCGTGACAGGGGAGAACTATGGCTACACCTTC. Its translation: CSAVTGENYGYTF.

This chain joins TRBV2 and TRBJ1-1; weak D call: TRBD1 (6 bases). From germline, CDR1 is SNHLY and CDR2 FYNNEI. V was shortened by 8 bases and J by 4 bases, with 14 bases between the two germline ends. The CDR3 spans 13 residues. Written as DNA, the CDR3 is TGTGCCAGCCCCAAGGGGGTGGGCACTGAAGCTTTCTTT. Translating it yields CASPKGVGTEAFF.

In this sample, this clonotype turned up a few times. CDR3 bases: TGTGCCAGCAGTTACTCCGGGCGGCCCGACAATGAGCAGTTCTTC. This encodes CASSYSGRPDNEQFF. This sequence joins TRBV6-5 and TRBJ2-1, with unresolved D. The CDR3 runs to 15 residues. Germline assignment: CDR1 MNHEY and CDR2 SVGAGI. V was shortened by 0 bases and J by 5 bases, with 11 bases between the two germline ends.

The V and J genes are TRBV7-3 and TRBJ1-6, with TRBD1 identical over 7 bases. V was clipped by 5 bases and J by 10 bases; unmatched bases: 5. The CDR3 is 13 amino acids. Germline CDR1 reads SGHTA; CDR2 reads FQGTGA. The CDR3 nucleotides read TGTGCCAGCAGCCTGACAGGGTGGTCACCCCTCCACTTT. It is translated as CASSLTGWSPLHF. The full variable domain, its missing parts supplied by reference TRBV7-3 and TRBJ1-6, is GAGVSQTPSNKVTEKGKYVELRCDPISGHTALYWYRQSLGQGPEFLIYFQGTGAADDSGLPNDRFFAVRPEGSVSTLKIQRTERGDSAVYLCASSLTGWSPLHFGNGTRLTVT.

This chain joins TRBV2 and TRBJ2-3, with TRBD2 matching over 12 bases. V trimming: 6 bases; J trimming: 4 bases; junction bases outside the gene matches: 8. Germline-derived CDR1 and CDR2 are SNHLY and FYNNEI. The CDR3 is 16 amino acids. As DNA, the CDR3 is TGTGCCAGCAGATCGCTGGCTAGCGGGGGGGCAGATACGCAGTATTTT. It yields the protein CASRSLASGGADTQYF.

This CDR3 reads CASSPGISSNQPQHF. The CDR3 DNA sequence: TGTGCCAGCAGCCCAGGGATATCGAGCAATCAGCCCCAGCATTTT. The gene calls are TRBV7-3 and TRBJ1-5; D is possibly TRBD1 (5 bases). The germline V and J ends were trimmed by 5 bases and 1 base, with 12 bases remaining between them. CDR3 length: 15 residues. CDR1 SGHTA and CDR2 FQGTGA come from the germline V gene.

A word on this clonotype: The junction shows a germline mismatch at one end, possibly a read error. The chain recombines TRBV18 with TRBJ1-5; maybe TRBD1 (6 bases). CDR3 length equals 16 residues. Germline assignment: CDR1 KGHSH and CDR2 LQKENI. This chain's CDR3 is CASSPEGGISNQPQHF. The CDR3 DNA reads TGTGCCAGCTCACCGGAAGGGGGAATAAGCAATCAGCCCCAGCATTTC.

The sample holds a few counts of this clonotype. The chain couples TRBV4-3 to TRBJ1-2; D not certain. V lost 6 bases and J 8 bases, leaving 25 bases between the germline ends. The CDR3 is 16 amino acids. Germline V gene lookup returns CDR1 LGHNA and CDR2 YSLEER. The CDR3 nucleotides read TGCGCCAGCAGTCCCTCTCTCTTCGACCAAAAGGACGGCTACACCTTC. Residues: CASSPSLFDQKDGYTF.

This chain uses TRBV28 with TRBJ2-7, with 10 nucleotides matching TRBD1. The ends lost 5 bases at V and 2 bases at J; junction bases unmatched: 3. Germline assignment: CDR1 MDHEN and CDR2 SYDVKM. CDR3 length: 14 residues. This CDR3 is CASSTGTGAYEQYF. DNA for the CDR3: TGTGCCAGCAGTACCGGGACAGGGGCCTACGAGCAGTACTTC.

This clonotype was counted ten times or more. This rearrangement joins TRBV12-3 or TRBV12-4 to TRBJ2-6; tentatively, D is TRBD1 or TRBD2 (5 bases each). The germline V and J ends were trimmed by 6 bases and 2 bases, with 17 bases remaining between them. The CDR3 is 17 amino acids. Here the CDR3 reads CASSVGEYTAGANVLTF. In DNA form, the CDR3 reads TGTGCCAGCAGCGTGGGGGAATACACTGCTGGGGCCAACGTCCTGACTTTC.